The clone carrying this TCR beta chain was counted ten times or more. What it recognizes is unknown. TCRdb analysed the RT-PCR reads with MiXCR anew, one entry per CDR3 protein. The data show some 160,000 distinct CDR3 sequences, roughly a tenth seen once. This entry is derived from a study of response to subunit inactivated influenza vaccine. Whole-study findings and limits: The authors offered the suggestion that each seasonal influenza vaccination recruits few new T cells.

Trimming took 6 bases from V and 11 from J, leaving 16 bases between them. This CDR3 contains 12 residues. Per the germline V gene, CDR1 is MNHEY and CDR2 is SVGEGT. V usage is TRBV6-2 or TRBV6-3 and J usage is TRBJ1-1; perhaps TRBD1 as D (5 bases). The receptor was isolated from a man aged 45-65 years who received an inactivated influenza vaccine. The source material was non-naive T cells sorted from PBMCs, sampled about 40 days after vaccination. The CDR3 nucleotides are TGTGCCAGCAGGGGACTCGGGACGACGGCTTTCTTT. It yields the protein CASRGLGTTAFF.